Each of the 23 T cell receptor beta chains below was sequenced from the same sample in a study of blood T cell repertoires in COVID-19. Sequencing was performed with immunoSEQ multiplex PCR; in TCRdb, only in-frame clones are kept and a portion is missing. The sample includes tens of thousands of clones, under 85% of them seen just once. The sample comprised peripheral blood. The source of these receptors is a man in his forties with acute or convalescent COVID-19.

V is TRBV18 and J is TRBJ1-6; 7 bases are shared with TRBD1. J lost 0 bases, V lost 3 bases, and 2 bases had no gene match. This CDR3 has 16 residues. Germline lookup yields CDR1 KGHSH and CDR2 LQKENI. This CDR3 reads CASSPDRSSYNSPLHF. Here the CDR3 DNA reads TGTGCCAGCTCACCGGACAGGAGCTCCTATAATTCACCCCTCCACTTT. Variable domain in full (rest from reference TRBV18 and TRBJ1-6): NAGVMQNPRHLVRRRGQEARLRCSPMKGHSHVYWYRQLPEEGLKFMVYLQKENIIDESGMPKERFSAEFPKEGPSILRIQQVVRGDSAAYFCASSPDRSSYNSPLHFGNGTRLTVT.

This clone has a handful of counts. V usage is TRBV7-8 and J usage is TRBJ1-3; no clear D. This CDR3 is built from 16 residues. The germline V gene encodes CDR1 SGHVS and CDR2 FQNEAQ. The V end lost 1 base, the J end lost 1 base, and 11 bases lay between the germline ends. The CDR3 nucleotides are TGTGCCAGCAGCTTAGGGGTGGGCCGATCTGGAAACACCATATATTTT. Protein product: CASSLGVGRSGNTIYF.

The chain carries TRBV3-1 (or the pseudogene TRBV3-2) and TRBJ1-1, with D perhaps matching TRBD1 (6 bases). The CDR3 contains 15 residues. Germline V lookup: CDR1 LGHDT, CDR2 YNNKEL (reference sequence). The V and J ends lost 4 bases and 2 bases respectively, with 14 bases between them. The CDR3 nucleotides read TGTGCCAGCAGCCGCATCGGGACAAGTAACACTGAAGCTTTCTTT. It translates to CASSRIGTSNTEAFF.

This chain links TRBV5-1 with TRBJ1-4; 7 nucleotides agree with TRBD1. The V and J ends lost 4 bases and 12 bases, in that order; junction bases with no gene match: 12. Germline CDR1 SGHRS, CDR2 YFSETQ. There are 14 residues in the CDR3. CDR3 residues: CASSTGQVPLELFF. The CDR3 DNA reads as TGCGCCAGCAGCACCGGACAGGTGCCGCTAGAACTGTTTTTT.

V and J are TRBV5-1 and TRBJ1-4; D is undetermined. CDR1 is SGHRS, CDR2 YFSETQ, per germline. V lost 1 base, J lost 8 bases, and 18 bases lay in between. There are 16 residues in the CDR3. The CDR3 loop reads CASSLLPGLGEEKLFF. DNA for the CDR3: TGCGCCAGCAGCTTGCTCCCAGGCCTCGGGGAGGAAAAACTGTTTTTT. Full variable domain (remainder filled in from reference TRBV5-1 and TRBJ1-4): KAGVTQTPRYLIKTRGQQVTLSCSPISGHRSVSWYQQTPGQGLQFLFEYFSETQRNKGNFPGRFSGRQFSNSRSEMNVSTLELGDSALYLCASSLLPGLGEEKLFFGSGTQLSVL.

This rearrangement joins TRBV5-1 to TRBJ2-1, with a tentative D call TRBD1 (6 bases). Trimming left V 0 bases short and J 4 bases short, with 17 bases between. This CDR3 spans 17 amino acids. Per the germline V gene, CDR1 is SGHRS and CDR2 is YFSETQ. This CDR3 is CASSLGGHRVTYNEQFF. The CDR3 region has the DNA TGCGCCAGCAGCTTGGGCGGGCACAGGGTTACATACAATGAGCAGTTCTTC. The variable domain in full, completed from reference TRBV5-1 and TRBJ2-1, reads KAGVTQTPRYLIKTRGQQVTLSCSPISGHRSVSWYQQTPGQGLQFLFEYFSETQRNKGNFPGRFSGRQFSNSRSEMNVSTLELGDSALYLCASSLGGHRVTYNEQFFGPGTRLTVL.

As DNA, the CDR3 is TGTGCCAGCAGCTTCAGGGGGAACGGTGAAAAACTGTTTTTT. It translates to CASSFRGNGEKLFF. The chain links TRBV7-6 to TRBJ1-4; 7 bases align to TRBD1. The CDR3 loop spans 14 amino acids. Per germline, CDR1 SGHVS and CDR2 FNYEAQ. Trimming cost V 3 bases and J 7 bases; bases outside gene matches: 5.

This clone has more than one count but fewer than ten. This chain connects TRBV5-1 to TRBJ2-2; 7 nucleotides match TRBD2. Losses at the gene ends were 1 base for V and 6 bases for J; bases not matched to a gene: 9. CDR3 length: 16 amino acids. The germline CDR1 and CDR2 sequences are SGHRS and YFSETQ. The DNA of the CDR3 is TGCGCCAGCAGCTTGCGGGCGCCTAGCGGTGCCGGGGAGCTGTTTTTT. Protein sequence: CASSLRAPSGAGELFF.

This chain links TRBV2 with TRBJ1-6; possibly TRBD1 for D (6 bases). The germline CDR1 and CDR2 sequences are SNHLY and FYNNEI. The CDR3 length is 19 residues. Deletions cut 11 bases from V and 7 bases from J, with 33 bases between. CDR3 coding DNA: TGTGCCGTCCAGCGAGGGGGTCCTCAAGCAGGGCTCGGGAATTCACCCCTCCACTTT. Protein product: CAVQRGGPQAGLGNSPLHF.

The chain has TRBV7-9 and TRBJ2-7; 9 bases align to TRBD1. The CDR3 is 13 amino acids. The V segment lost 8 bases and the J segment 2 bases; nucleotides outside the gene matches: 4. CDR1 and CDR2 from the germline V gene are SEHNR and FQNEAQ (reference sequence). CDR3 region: CASSGDRAYEQYF. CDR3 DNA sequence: TGTGCCAGCTCCGGGGACAGGGCCTACGAGCAGTACTTC. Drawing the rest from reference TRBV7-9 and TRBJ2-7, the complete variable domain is DTGVSQNPRHKITKRGQNVTFRCDPISEHNRLYWYRQTLGQGPEFLTYFQNEAQLEKSRLLSDRFSAERPKGSFSTLEIQRTEQGDSAMYLCASSGDRAYEQYFGPGTRLTVT.

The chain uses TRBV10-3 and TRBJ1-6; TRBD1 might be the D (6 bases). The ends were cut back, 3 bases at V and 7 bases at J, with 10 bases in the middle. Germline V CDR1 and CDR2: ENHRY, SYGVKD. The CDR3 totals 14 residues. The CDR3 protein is CAISDRGRNSPLHF. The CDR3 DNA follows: TGTGCCATCAGTGACAGGGGTCGGAATTCACCCCTCCACTTT.

CDR3 nucleotides: TGTGCCACCAGTGATTTCAGGGCTGATACGCAGTATTTT. The encoded protein is CATSDFRADTQYF. The gene calls are TRBV24-1 and TRBJ2-3; maybe TRBD1 (5 bases). Between the trimmed V and J ends, which lost 1 base and 6 bases, there was a span of 7 bases. The CDR3 loop spans 13 amino acids. The germline gives CDR1 KGHDR, CDR2 SFDVKD.

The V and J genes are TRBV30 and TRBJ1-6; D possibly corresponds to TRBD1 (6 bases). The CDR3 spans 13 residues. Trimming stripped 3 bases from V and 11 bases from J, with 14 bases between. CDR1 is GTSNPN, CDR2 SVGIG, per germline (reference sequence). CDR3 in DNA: TGTGCCTGGAGGTACAGGGAGATGGCACCCCTCCACTTT. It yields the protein CAWRYREMAPLHF.

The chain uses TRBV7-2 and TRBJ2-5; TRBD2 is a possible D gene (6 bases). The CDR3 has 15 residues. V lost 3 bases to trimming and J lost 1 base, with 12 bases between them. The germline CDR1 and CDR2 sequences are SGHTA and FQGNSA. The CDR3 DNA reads TGTGCCAGCAGCTTCCGTAGCGGATCCCAAGAGACCCAGTACTTC. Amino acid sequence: CASSFRSGSQETQYF.

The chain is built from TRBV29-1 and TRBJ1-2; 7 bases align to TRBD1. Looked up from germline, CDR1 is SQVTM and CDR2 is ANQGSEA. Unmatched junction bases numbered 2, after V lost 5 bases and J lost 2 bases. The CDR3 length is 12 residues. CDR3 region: CSVKDRNYGYTF. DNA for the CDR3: TGCAGCGTTAAGGACAGGAACTATGGCTACACCTTC. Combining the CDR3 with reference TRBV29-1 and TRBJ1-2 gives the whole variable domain SAVISQKPSRDICQRGTSLTIQCQVDSQVTMMFWYRQQPGQSLTLIATANQGSEATYESGFVIDKFPISRPNLTFSTLTVSNMSPEDSSIYLCSVKDRNYGYTFGSGTRLTVV.

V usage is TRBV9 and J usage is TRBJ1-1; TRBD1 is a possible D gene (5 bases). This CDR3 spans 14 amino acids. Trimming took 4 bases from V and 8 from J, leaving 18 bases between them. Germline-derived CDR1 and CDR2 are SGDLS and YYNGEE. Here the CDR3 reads CASSPRPVGAEAFF. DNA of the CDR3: TGTGCCAGCAGCCCACGGCCCGTTGGGGCGGAAGCTTTCTTT.

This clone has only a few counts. The DNA for the CDR3 is TGCGCCAGCAGCTTGGATTTAGCGGGGCAAGAGACCCAGTACTTC. This gives the protein CASSLDLAGQETQYF. The V call is TRBV5-1, the J call TRBJ2-5; TRBD2 matches at 8 bases. The V and J ends lost 0 bases and 2 bases, in that order; junction bases with no gene match: 3. The CDR3 length is 15 residues. Germline V gene data show CDR1 as SGHRS and CDR2 as YFSETQ.

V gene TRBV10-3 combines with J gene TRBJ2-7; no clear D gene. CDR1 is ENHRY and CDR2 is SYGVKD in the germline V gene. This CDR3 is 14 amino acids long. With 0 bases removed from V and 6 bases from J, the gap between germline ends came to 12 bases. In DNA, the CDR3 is TGTGCCATCAGTGAGTCGCCCGGGTTAGCCGAGCAGTACGTC. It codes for CAISESPGLAEQYV.

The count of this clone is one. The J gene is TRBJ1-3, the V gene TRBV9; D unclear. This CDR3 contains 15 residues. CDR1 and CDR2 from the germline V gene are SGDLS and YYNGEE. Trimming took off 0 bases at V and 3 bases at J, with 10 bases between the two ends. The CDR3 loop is CASSVAPDIGNTIYF. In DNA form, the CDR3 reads TGTGCCAGCAGCGTAGCCCCAGATATTGGAAACACCATATATTTT.

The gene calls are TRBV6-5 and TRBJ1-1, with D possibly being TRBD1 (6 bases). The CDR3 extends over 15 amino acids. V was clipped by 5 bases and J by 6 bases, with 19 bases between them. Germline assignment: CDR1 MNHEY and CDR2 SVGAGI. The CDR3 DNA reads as TGTGCCAGCAGTCTTCGAGGGGGATCCGTAGCTGAAGCTTTCTTT. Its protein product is CASSLRGGSVAEAFF.

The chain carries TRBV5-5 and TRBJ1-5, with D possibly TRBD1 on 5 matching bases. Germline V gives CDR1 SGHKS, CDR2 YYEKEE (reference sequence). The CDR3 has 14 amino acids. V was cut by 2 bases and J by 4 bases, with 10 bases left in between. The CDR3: CASSLLTVNQPQHF. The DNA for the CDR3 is TGTGCCAGCAGCTTATTGACAGTTAATCAGCCCCAGCATTTT.

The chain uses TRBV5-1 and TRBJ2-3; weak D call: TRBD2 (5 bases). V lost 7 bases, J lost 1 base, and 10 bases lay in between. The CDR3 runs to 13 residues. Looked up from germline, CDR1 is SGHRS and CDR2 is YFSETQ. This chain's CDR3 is CASHEGGTDTQYF. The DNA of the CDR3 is TGCGCCAGCCACGAGGGCGGCACAGATACGCAGTATTTT.

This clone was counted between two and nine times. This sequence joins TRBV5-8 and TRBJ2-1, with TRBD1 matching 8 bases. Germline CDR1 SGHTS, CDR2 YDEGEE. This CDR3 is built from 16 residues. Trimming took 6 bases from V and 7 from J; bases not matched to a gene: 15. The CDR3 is CASTPSRTGIRNEQFF. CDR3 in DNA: TGTGCCAGCACCCCGTCCCGGACAGGGATACGGAATGAGCAGTTCTTC.